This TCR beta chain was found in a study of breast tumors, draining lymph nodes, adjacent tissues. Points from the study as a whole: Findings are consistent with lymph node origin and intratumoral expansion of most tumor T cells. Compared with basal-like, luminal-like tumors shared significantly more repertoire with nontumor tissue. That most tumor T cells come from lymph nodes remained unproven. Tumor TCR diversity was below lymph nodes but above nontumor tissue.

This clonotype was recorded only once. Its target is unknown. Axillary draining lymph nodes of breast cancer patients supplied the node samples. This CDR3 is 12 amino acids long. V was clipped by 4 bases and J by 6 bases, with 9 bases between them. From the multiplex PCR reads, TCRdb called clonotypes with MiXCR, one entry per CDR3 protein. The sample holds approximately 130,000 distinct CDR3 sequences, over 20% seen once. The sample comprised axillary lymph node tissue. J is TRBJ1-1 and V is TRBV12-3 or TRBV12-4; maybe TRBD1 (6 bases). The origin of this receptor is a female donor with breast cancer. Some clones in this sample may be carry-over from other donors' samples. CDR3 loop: CASSYRTAEAFF. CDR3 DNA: TGTGCCAGCAGTTATCGGACAGCTGAAGCTTTCTTT.